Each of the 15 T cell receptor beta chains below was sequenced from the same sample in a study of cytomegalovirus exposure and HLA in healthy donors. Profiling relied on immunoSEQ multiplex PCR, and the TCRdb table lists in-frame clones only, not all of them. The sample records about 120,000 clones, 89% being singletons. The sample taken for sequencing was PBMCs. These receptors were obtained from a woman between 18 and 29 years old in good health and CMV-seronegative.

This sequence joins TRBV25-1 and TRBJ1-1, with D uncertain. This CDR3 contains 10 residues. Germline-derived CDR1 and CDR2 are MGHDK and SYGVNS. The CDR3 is CAAGNTEAFF. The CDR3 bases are TGTGCGGCGGGCAACACTGAAGCTTTCTTT. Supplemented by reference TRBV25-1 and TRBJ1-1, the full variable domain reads EADIYQTPRYLVIGTGKKITLECSQTMGHDKMYWYQQDPGMELHLIHYSYGVNSTEKGDLSSESTVSRIRTEHFPLTLESARPSHTSQYLCAAGNTEAFFGQGTRLTVV.

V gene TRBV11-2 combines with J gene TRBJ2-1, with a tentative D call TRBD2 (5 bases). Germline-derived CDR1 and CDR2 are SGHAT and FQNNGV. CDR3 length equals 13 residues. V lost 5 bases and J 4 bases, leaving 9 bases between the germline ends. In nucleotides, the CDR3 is TGTGCCAGCAGCGGGAGACGGTACAATGAGCAGTTCTTC. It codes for CASSGRRYNEQFF.

The DNA of the CDR3 is TGTGCCAGTACATTCCGGGCACAGGGCAATCAGCCCCAGCATTTT. This codes for CASTFRAQGNQPQHF. This chain links TRBV19 with TRBJ1-5, with D possibly matching TRBD1 (5 bases). V lost 7 bases to trimming and J lost 2 bases, with 15 bases between them. Germline CDR1 and CDR2: LNHDA and SQIVND (reference sequence). CDR3 length: 15 residues. The full variable domain, rest sourced from reference TRBV19 and TRBJ1-5, is DGGITQSPKYLFRKEGQNVTLSCEQNLNHDAMYWYRQDPGQGLRLIYYSQIVNDFQKGDIAEGYSVSREKKESFPLTVTSAQKNPTAFYLCASTFRAQGNQPQHFGDGTRLSIL.

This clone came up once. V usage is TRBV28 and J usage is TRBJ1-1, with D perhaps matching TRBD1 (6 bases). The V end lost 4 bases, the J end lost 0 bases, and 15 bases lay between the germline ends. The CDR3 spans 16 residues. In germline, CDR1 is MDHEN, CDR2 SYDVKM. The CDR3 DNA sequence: TGTGCCAGCAGTTCCCCGGGGGGGCGAATGAACACTGAAGCTTTCTTT. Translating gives CASSSPGGRMNTEAFF.

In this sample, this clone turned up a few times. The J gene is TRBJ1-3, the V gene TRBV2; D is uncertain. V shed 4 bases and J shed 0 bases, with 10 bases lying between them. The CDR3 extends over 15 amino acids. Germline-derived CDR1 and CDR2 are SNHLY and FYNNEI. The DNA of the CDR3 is TGTGCCAGCAGTGGACTTTTACTCTCTGGAAACACCATATATTTT. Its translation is CASSGLLLSGNTIYF.

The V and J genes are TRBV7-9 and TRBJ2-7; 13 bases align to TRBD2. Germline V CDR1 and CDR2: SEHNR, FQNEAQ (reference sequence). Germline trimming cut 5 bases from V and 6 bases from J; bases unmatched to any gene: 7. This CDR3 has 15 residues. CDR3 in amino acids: CASSLGLAGDGEQYF. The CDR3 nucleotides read TGTGCCAGCAGCCTTGGACTAGCGGGAGATGGCGAGCAGTACTTC.

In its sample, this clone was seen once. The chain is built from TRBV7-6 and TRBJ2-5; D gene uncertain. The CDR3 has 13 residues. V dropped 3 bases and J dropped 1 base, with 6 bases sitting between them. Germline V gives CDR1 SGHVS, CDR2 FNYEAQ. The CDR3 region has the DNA TGTGCCAGCAGCTTCTCTCCCCAAGAGACCCAGTACTTC. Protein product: CASSFSPQETQYF.

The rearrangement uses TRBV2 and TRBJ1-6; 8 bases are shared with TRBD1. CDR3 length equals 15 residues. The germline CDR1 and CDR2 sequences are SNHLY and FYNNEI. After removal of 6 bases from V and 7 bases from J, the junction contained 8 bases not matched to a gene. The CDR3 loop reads CASSHDRGDNSPLHF. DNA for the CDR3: TGTGCCAGCAGCCATGACAGGGGAGACAATTCACCCCTCCACTTT.

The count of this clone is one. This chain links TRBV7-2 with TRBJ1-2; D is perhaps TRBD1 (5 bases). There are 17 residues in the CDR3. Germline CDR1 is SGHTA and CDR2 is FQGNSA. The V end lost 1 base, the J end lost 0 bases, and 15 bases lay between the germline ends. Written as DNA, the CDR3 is TGTGCCAGCAGCTTAGAGATTTGGACACCGCCTAACTATGGCTACACCTTC. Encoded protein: CASSLEIWTPPNYGYTF.

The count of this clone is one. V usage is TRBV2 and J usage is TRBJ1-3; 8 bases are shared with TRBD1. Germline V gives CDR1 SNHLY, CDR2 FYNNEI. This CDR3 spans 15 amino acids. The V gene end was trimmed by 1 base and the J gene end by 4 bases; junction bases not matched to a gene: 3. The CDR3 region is CASSEGTGSGNTIYF. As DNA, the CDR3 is TGTGCCAGCAGTGAAGGGACAGGGTCGGGAAACACCATATATTTT.

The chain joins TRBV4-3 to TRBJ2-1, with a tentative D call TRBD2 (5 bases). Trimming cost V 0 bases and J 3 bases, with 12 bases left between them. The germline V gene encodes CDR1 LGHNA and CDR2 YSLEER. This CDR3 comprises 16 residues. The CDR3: CASSQDQAESYNEQFF. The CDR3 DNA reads TGCGCCAGCAGCCAAGATCAAGCGGAGAGCTACAATGAGCAGTTCTTC.

Here the CDR3 DNA reads TGTGCCAGCCTAGCGGGGGGGAGCTCCTACAATGAGCAGTTCTTC. Protein product: CASLAGGSSYNEQFF. The chain uses TRBV6-6 and TRBJ2-1; 12 bases are shared with TRBD2. J gave up 0 bases and V 8 bases, and 2 bases lay outside the gene matches. CDR1 and CDR2 (germline): MNHNY, SVGAGI (reference sequence). The CDR3 has 15 amino acids.

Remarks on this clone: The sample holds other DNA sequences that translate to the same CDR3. The CDR3 reads CAISESPGGYTF. The DNA of the CDR3 is TGTGCCATCAGTGAGTCCCCAGGTGGCTACACCTTC. The J gene is TRBJ1-2, the V gene TRBV10-3; D remains unclear. The CDR3 has 12 amino acids. V lost 0 bases and J 7 bases, leaving 6 bases between the germline ends. The germline V gene encodes CDR1 ENHRY and CDR2 SYGVKD.

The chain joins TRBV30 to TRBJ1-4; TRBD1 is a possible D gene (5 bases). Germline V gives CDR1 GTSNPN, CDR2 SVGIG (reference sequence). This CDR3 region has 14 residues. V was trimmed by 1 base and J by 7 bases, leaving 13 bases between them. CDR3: CAWSETVPFEKLFF. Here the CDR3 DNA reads TGTGCCTGGAGTGAGACAGTGCCCTTTGAAAAACTGTTTTTT.

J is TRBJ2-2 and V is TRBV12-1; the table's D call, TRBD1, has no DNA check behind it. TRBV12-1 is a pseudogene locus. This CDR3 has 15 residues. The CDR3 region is CASLAPMKGTGELFF. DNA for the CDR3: TGTGCCAGCTTAGCCCCCATGAAGGGGACCGGGGAGCTGTTTTTT.